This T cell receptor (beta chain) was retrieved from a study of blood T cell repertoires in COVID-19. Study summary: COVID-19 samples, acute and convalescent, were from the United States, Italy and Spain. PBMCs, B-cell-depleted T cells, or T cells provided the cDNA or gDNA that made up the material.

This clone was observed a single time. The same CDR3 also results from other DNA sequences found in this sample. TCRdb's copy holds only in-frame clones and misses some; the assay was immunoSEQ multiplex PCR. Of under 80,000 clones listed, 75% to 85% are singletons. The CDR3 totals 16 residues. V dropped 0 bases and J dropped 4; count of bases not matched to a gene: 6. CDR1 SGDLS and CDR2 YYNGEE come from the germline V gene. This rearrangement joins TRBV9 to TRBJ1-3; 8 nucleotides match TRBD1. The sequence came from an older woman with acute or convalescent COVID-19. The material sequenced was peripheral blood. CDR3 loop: CASSVDPTGGGNTIYF. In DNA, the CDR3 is TGTGCCAGCAGCGTAGACCCCACAGGGGGAGGAAACACCATATATTTT. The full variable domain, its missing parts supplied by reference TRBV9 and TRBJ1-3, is DSGVTQTPKHLITATGQRVTLRCSPRSGDLSVYWYQQSLDQGLQFLIQYYNGEERAKGNILERFSAQQFPDLHSELNLSSLELGDSALYFCASSVDPTGGGNTIYFGEGSWLTVV.